The 30 T cell receptor beta chains reported below all come from one sample, sequenced in a study of blood T cell repertoires in COVID-19. The protocol was immunoSEQ multiplex PCR, while the TCRdb copy is restricted to in-frame clones and leaves out a portion. Of about 55,000 clones in the sample, over 75% were seen once. Source material: peripheral blood. Receptor source: an elderly man with COVID-19, enrolled during active disease.

This clone was counted only a few times. J is TRBJ1-4 and V is TRBV6-6; D is uncertain. Germline V gene lookup returns CDR1 MNHNY and CDR2 SVGAGI (reference sequence). The CDR3 contains 12 residues. V lost 4 bases, J lost 5 bases, and 5 bases lay in between. The CDR3 DNA reads TGTGCCAGCAGTTCCCGGAATGAAAAACTGTTTTTT. It specifies CASSSRNEKLFF.

V is TRBV18 and J is TRBJ2-1; tentatively, D is TRBD2 (6 bases). CDR1 is KGHSH and CDR2 is LQKENI in the germline V gene. The CDR3 has 14 amino acids. Trimming removed 0 bases from V and 6 bases from J, with 9 bases in between. CDR3 bases: TGTGCCAGCTCACCACCCTCCGGGGGCAATGAGCAGTTCTTC. Translation: CASSPPSGGNEQFF.

This chain links TRBV7-9 with TRBJ1-2; TRBD1 agrees at 7 bases. The J segment lost 8 bases and the V segment lost 1 base, leaving 13 bases of the junction unmatched. This CDR3 comprises 16 residues. Per germline, CDR1 SEHNR and CDR2 FQNEAQ (reference sequence). CDR3 residues: CASSLEGAGQGHGYTF. Here the CDR3 DNA reads TGTGCCAGCAGCTTAGAGGGGGCAGGGCAAGGACACGGCTACACCTTC.

The chain combines TRBV7-9 with TRBJ2-1; 15 bases are shared with TRBD2. The ends lost 5 bases at V and 8 bases at J; junction bases unmatched: 7. Germline-derived CDR1 and CDR2 are SEHNR and FQNEAQ (reference sequence). CDR3 length: 16 amino acids. The CDR3 sequence is CASSPRTSGRADEQFF. CDR3 DNA: TGTGCCAGCAGCCCTCGGACTAGCGGGAGGGCGGATGAGCAGTTCTTC.

This chain connects TRBV4-1 to TRBJ1-4; tentatively, D is TRBD1 (6 bases). Deletions cut 4 bases from V and 4 bases from J, with 13 bases between. In germline, CDR1 is MGHRA, CDR2 YSYEKL. The CDR3 spans 15 residues. The CDR3 region has the DNA TGCGCCAGCAGCCGGGACAATCTTGATAATGAAAAACTGTTTTTT. Protein: CASSRDNLDNEKLFF.

This clone was picked up one time. This rearrangement joins TRBV15 to TRBJ1-5; perhaps TRBD1 as D (5 bases). CDR1 is LNHNV and CDR2 is YYDKDF in the germline V gene (reference sequence). Trimming removed 5 bases at V and 6 bases at J, with 11 bases between. The CDR3 length is 13 residues. The CDR3 here is CATSGGGSQPQHF. CDR3 DNA: TGTGCCACCAGCGGGGGGGGGAGTCAGCCCCAGCATTTT.

This clone was seen only once. The rearrangement links TRBV28 to TRBJ2-7; 9 nucleotides agree with TRBD1. This CDR3 has 15 residues. Trimming at V came to 6 bases and at J to 1 base, leaving 7 bases not matched to a gene. The germline CDR1 and CDR2 sequences are MDHEN and SYDVKM. CDR3 DNA sequence: TGTGCCAGCAGGCCTCCGGGACAGGGTTCCTACGAGCAGTACTTC. Translating gives CASRPPGQGSYEQYF.

This clone was seen a single time. This rearrangement joins TRBV19 to TRBJ1-1; D is perhaps TRBD1 (6 bases). V dropped 5 bases and J dropped 5 bases, with 12 bases sitting between them. In germline, CDR1 is LNHDA, CDR2 SQIVND (reference sequence). The CDR3 has 13 amino acids. As DNA, the CDR3 is TGTGCCAGTAGTGGAACAGGGTTTACTGAAGCTTTCTTT. Its translation is CASSGTGFTEAFF.

Here the CDR3 reads CASSREDRGFGYTF. As DNA, the CDR3 is TGCGCCAGCAGCCGAGAGGACAGGGGGTTTGGCTACACCTTC. The rearrangement links TRBV4-1 to TRBJ1-2, with TRBD1 matching 10 bases. The CDR3 consists of 14 residues. The V gene's germline CDR1 is MGHRA and CDR2 YSYEKL. Trimming cost V 4 bases and J 7 bases; bases outside gene matches: 6.

J is TRBJ2-5 and V is TRBV10-3; unclear D gene. CDR1 is ENHRY, CDR2 SYGVKD, per germline. The CDR3 covers 13 residues. Deletions cut 5 bases from V and 2 bases from J, with 9 bases between. CDR3 DNA: TGTGCCATCAGTCTAGACGGGCAAGAGACCCAGTACTTC. It yields the protein CAISLDGQETQYF.

This clone occurred a few times. J is TRBJ1-3 and V is TRBV7-9; D is possibly TRBD1 (5 bases). This CDR3 has 15 amino acids. V was clipped by 1 base and J by 9 bases, with 16 bases between them. CDR1 and CDR2 from the germline V gene are SEHNR and FQNEAQ (reference sequence). The CDR3: CASSLGSGGEGTIYF. Written as DNA, the CDR3 is TGTGCCAGCAGCTTAGGGTCCGGGGGAGAAGGCACCATATATTTT.

This rearrangement joins TRBV27 to TRBJ1-3; D not certain. The V gene's germline CDR1 is MNHEY and CDR2 SMNVEV (reference sequence). V was shortened by 3 bases and J by 2 bases, with 11 bases between the two germline ends. The CDR3 totals 15 residues. The CDR3: CASSFRGSAGNTIYF. The CDR3 bases are TGTGCCAGCAGTTTCCGAGGGTCCGCTGGAAACACCATATATTTT.

The V and J genes are TRBV29-1 and TRBJ1-5; D may be TRBD1 (5 bases). V lost 4 bases and J 6 bases, leaving 13 bases between the germline ends. This CDR3 comprises 13 residues. The germline V gene has CDR1 SQVTM and CDR2 ANQGSEA. The CDR3 sequence is CSVGDSAGQPQHF. The DNA for the CDR3 is TGCAGCGTTGGGGACTCAGCGGGTCAGCCCCAGCATTTT.

This sequence joins TRBV5-5 and TRBJ1-4, with unresolved D. Trimming took off 2 bases at V and 7 bases at J, with 12 bases between the two ends. The CDR3 contains 14 residues. Germline V lookup: CDR1 SGHKS, CDR2 YYEKEE (reference sequence). CDR3 loop: CASSFGWQAEKLFF. The CDR3 coding sequence is TGTGCCAGCAGCTTCGGGTGGCAAGCTGAAAAACTGTTTTTT.

The genes are TRBV5-3 and TRBJ1-1; D unresolved. TRBV5-3 is reported as an ORF; its role is uncertain. Trimming cost V 5 bases and J 0 bases, with 14 bases left between them. The CDR3 length is 15 residues. The CDR3 bases are TGTGCCAGAAGTTGCTTGGTGGCCATGAACACTGAAGCTTTCTTT. It translates to CARSCLVAMNTEAFF.

J is TRBJ2-3 and V is TRBV2; a possible D gene is TRBD2 (6 bases). Trimming took off 5 bases at V and 2 bases at J, with 14 bases between the two ends. The CDR3 has 15 residues. Germline V gives CDR1 SNHLY, CDR2 FYNNEI. CDR3 region: CASSSSGVLTDTQYF. The CDR3 bases are TGTGCCAGCAGTTCCTCGGGAGTCCTCACAGATACGCAGTATTTT.

The genes are TRBV21-1 and TRBJ2-1; the tabulated D call, TRBD1, remains unverified against the DNA. TRBV21-1 is marked as a pseudogene. CDR3 size: 16 residues. In DNA, the CDR3 is TGTGCCAGCAGCTCCCTGGGGACAAACTTTTACAATGAGCAGTTCTTC. Encoded protein: CASSSLGTNFYNEQFF.

The rearrangement uses TRBV6-4 and TRBJ2-2; 11 bases line up with TRBD1. Germline loops: CDR1 MRHNA, CDR2 SNTAGT. This CDR3 comprises 19 residues. Germline trimming cut 4 bases from V and 4 bases from J; bases unmatched to any gene: 14. In nucleotides, the CDR3 is TGTGCCAGCAGTGTTCTTGGCAGAGTGGGGACAGGGGGCACCGGGGAGCTGTTTTTT. Its protein product is CASSVLGRVGTGGTGELFF.

J is TRBJ1-1 and V is TRBV3-1 (or the pseudogene TRBV3-2); TRBD1 is a possible D gene (6 bases). The CDR3 consists of 14 residues. Germline V CDR1 and CDR2: LGHDT, YNNKEL (reference sequence). V gave up 4 bases and J gave up 2 bases, with 11 bases separating them. The CDR3, as DNA: TGTGCCAGCAGCCGGGGACAACCAAACACTGAAGCTTTCTTT. Protein: CASSRGQPNTEAFF.

Written as DNA, the CDR3 is TGTGCCAGCAGGCGCCGACAGGCTGAGCGACCCGGGGAGCTGTTTTTT. Translating it yields CASRRRQAERPGELFF. The chain carries TRBV28 and TRBJ2-2, with a possible D match to TRBD1 (6 bases). The germline gives CDR1 MDHEN, CDR2 SYDVKM. The V and J ends lost 6 bases and 6 bases respectively, with 20 bases between them. This CDR3 has 16 residues.

In its sample, this clone was seen a few times. An end of the junction differs from the germline gene, which may be a read error. The chain has TRBV6-5 and TRBJ1-2, with 9 bases fitting TRBD1. CDR1 is MNHEY, CDR2 SVGAGI, per germline. This CDR3 contains 13 residues. The CDR3 here is CASGPGQGTVPPF. Written as DNA, the CDR3 is TGTGCCAGCGGACCGGGACAGGGAACAGTCCCTCCCTTC.

V gene TRBV6-5 combines with J gene TRBJ1-4, with D uncertain. The CDR3 consists of 14 residues. The V and J ends lost 6 bases and 8 bases respectively, with 16 bases between them. CDR1 and CDR2 from the germline V gene are MNHEY and SVGAGI. CDR3 region: CASRLHNGGEKLFF. The CDR3 bases are TGTGCCAGCAGACTACACAACGGAGGAGAAAAACTGTTTTTT.

This chain links TRBV4-3 with TRBJ2-1, with 7 bases identical to TRBD2. V dropped 5 bases and J dropped 3; count of bases not matched to a gene: 13. Germline CDR1 is LGHNA and CDR2 is YSLEER. The CDR3 loop spans 17 amino acids. The CDR3 sequence: CASSSQGGQDVYNEQFF. The CDR3 DNA is TGCGCCAGCAGCTCTCAGGGAGGGCAGGACGTCTACAATGAGCAGTTCTTC.

V and J are TRBV7-2 and TRBJ1-2; D gene uncertain. Trimming stripped 5 bases from V and 1 base from J, with 11 bases between. Germline V lookup: CDR1 SGHTA, CDR2 FQGNSA. The CDR3 totals 14 residues. CDR3 coding DNA: TGTGCCAGCAGCCTCAGTGATCTTAACTATGGCTACACCTTC. Its protein product is CASSLSDLNYGYTF.

The chain links TRBV11-2 to TRBJ1-5, with D maybe TRBD1 (6 bases). The CDR3 runs to 16 residues. Germline loops: CDR1 SGHAT, CDR2 FQNNGV. With 5 bases removed from V and 1 base from J, the gap between germline ends came to 15 bases. This CDR3 reads CASSQGGGLSNQPQHF. In DNA, the CDR3 is TGTGCCAGCAGCCAAGGCGGGGGCTTAAGCAATCAGCCCCAGCATTTT.

The V call is TRBV15, the J call TRBJ1-5; maybe TRBD1 (6 bases). Germline CDR1 and CDR2: LNHNV and YYDKDF (reference sequence). V shed 6 bases and J shed 7 bases, with 22 bases lying between them. The CDR3 length is 16 residues. The CDR3 is CATRATTGSAVQPQHF. CDR3 DNA sequence: TGTGCCACCAGAGCTACGACAGGCTCGGCTGTACAGCCCCAGCATTTT.

The chain links TRBV28 to TRBJ1-3; no clear D. Germline values: CDR1 MDHEN, CDR2 SYDVKM. The CDR3 is 14 residues long. The V gene lost 2 bases and the J gene lost 0 bases, with 5 bases spanning the gap. The CDR3 is CASSLMSSGNTIYF. As DNA, the CDR3 is TGTGCCAGCAGTTTAATGAGCTCTGGAAACACCATATATTTT.

The chain uses TRBV7-2 and TRBJ1-4, with 9 nucleotides matching TRBD1. The CDR3 has 14 amino acids. Trimming cost V 6 bases and J 8 bases; bases outside gene matches: 7. Germline lookup yields CDR1 SGHTA and CDR2 FQGNSA. The CDR3 DNA is TGTGCCAGCAGGGGAGGGACAGGGAGGGAAAAACTGTTTTTT. Its protein product is CASRGGTGREKLFF. Based on the CDR3 plus reference TRBV7-2 and TRBJ1-4, the full variable domain is GAGVSQSPSNKVTEKGKDVELRCDPISGHTALYWYRQSLGQGLEFLIYFQGNSAPDKSGLPSDRFSAERTGGSVSTLTIQRTQQEDSAVYLCASRGGTGREKLFFGSGTQLSVL.

The chain couples TRBV2 to TRBJ1-1, with D possibly matching TRBD1 (5 bases). CDR1 is SNHLY, CDR2 FYNNEI, per germline. CDR3 length: 16 amino acids. V was shortened by 7 bases and J by 1 base, with 19 bases between the two germline ends. The CDR3 region is CASTTHPGRPNTEAFF. In DNA, the CDR3 is TGTGCCAGCACCACCCACCCAGGGCGGCCGAACACTGAAGCTTTCTTT.

J is TRBJ1-2 and V is TRBV27, with 9 bases matching TRBD1. The CDR3 has 13 residues. The germline V gene encodes CDR1 MNHEY and CDR2 SMNVEV (reference sequence). V lost 6 bases, J lost 7 bases, and 6 bases stayed unmatched. The CDR3 DNA reads TGTGCCAGCAGGCCACAGGGGGCGTTTGGCTACACCTTC. Its protein product is CASRPQGAFGYTF.